This T cell receptor (beta chain) was obtained from a study of neurological immune-mediated disorders. On the study more broadly: Of the roughly 35 patients who had multiple sclerosis, roughly 31 had the relapsing-remitting form and 3 had the secondary progressive form.

5'RACE with 10-nucleotide random UMIs generated the cDNA. TCRdb ran MiXCR on the 5' RACE reads and lists one entry per CDR3 protein. Among tens of thousands of distinct CDR3 sequences listed, 2.6% were seen once. The study built unsorted libraries from 2 million PBMCs kept at -80 C. In its sample, this clonotype was seen many times. The CDR3 is made up of 14 amino acids. Germline CDR1 and CDR2: DFQATT and SNEGSKA (reference sequence). V gave up 4 bases and J gave up 7 bases, with 16 bases separating them. This sequence joins TRBV20-1 and TRBJ1-4; D may be TRBD1 (5 bases). The sequence was collected from a woman younger than 45 with multiple sclerosis. What was sequenced was PBMCs. CDR3 DNA: TGCAGTGCTAACCGGGACTTGGAGGGTGAAAAACTGTTTTTT. Its translation: CSANRDLEGEKLFF.